Sequencing of this T cell receptor beta chain was carried out in a study of patients and donors after allogeneic stem cell transplantation. TCRdb independently ran MiXCR on the RT-PCR reads; one entry per CDR3 protein. This table holds about 70,000 distinct CDR3 sequences, approximately 26% found once. CDR1 and CDR2 from the germline V gene are SGHVS and FNYEAQ. The V end was cut by 7 bases, the J end by 1 base, with 12 bases between. This CDR3 region has 14 residues. The sequencing sample was made of blood, either unsorted or a sorted T cell fraction (not recorded which). This clonotype was sampled from a human donor who was either an allogeneic HSCT recipient or a stem cell or donor lymphocyte infusion donor (not recorded which). It is not recorded whose cells these are; they may come from a transplant donor. The chain has TRBV7-6 and TRBJ2-3; D is uncertain. The DNA of the CDR3 is TGTGCCAGCACCAAGGGCCCTGGCACAGATACGCAGTATTTT. Its translation is CASTKGPGTDTQYF. The variable domain in full, completed from reference TRBV7-6 and TRBJ2-3, reads GAGVSQSPRYKVTKRGQDVALRCDPISGHVSLYWYRQALGQGPEFLTYFNYEAQQDKSGLPNDRFSAERPEGSISTLTIQRTEQRDSAMYRCASTKGPGTDTQYFGPGTRLTVL.